This T cell receptor (beta chain) was captured by sequencing in a study of T cell repertoires in cytomegalovirus infection. Turning to the study itself: Matching HLA type, along with CMV infection, was indicated by public TCR beta signatures.

Germline V gene lookup returns CDR1 MNHEY and CDR2 SVGEGT. This CDR3 spans 16 amino acids. The ends lost 1 base at V and 8 bases at J; junction bases unmatched: 6. Comments on this clonotype: The target antigen is unknown.

TCRdb reprocessed the reads with MiXCR, giving one entry per CDR3 protein. The sample has fewer than 1,000,000 distinct CDR3 sequences; 31% are singletons. Study results and limitations: Dominating the ex vivo response were TCR beta clonotypes that were CMV-specific and HLA-C-restricted.

The sequencing used cultured CD8+ T cells from PBMCs, collected from culture after CMV antigen stimulation. The rearrangement uses TRBV6-2 or TRBV6-3 and TRBJ2-1, with TRBD1 matching over 12 bases. The TCR originated in a human donor in good health (CMV status not recorded). Some clones in this sample may be carry-over from other donors' samples. The CDR3 coding sequence is TGTGCCAGCAGTTACTGGGGGACAGGGGGCATAGATGAGCAGTTCTTC. As protein: CASSYWGTGGIDEQFF.